This TCR beta chain was captured by sequencing in a study of CD8+ T cells in alopecia areata. Extracted RNA was reverse transcribed into cDNA, the sequencing template. Sequencing was performed with immunoSEQ multiplex PCR; in TCRdb, only in-frame clones are kept and a portion is missing. The sample shows tens of thousands of clones, around two thirds of them seen only once. What was sequenced was NKG2D-high CD8+ T cells sorted from blood. This TCR derives from a human donor with alopecia areata.

CDR3 protein: CASSWTDEQYF. As DNA, the CDR3 is TGTGCCAGCAGCTGGACGGACGAGCAGTACTTC. This rearrangement joins TRBV7-9 to TRBJ2-7; D unclear. This CDR3 has 11 residues. In germline, CDR1 is SEHNR, CDR2 FQNEAQ (reference sequence). Trimming took off 4 bases at V and 5 bases at J, with 6 bases between the two ends. Combining the CDR3 with reference TRBV7-9 and TRBJ2-7 gives the whole variable domain DTGVSQNPRHKITKRGQNVTFRCDPISEHNRLYWYRQTLGQGPEFLTYFQNEAQLEKSRLLSDRFSAERPKGSFSTLEIQRTEQGDSAMYLCASSWTDEQYFGPGTRLTVT.